This T cell receptor (beta chain) was retrieved from a study of blood T cell repertoires in COVID-19. For the study at large: Sites across the United States, Italy and Spain contributed samples from acute and convalescent COVID-19. T cells, B-cell-depleted T cells, or PBMCs supplied cDNA or gDNA.

Clones were read by immunoSEQ multiplex PCR, and TCRdb kept only the in-frame ones, dropping some. This table has approximately 60,000 clones, approximately 79% appearing once. This CDR3 is 14 amino acids long. Per germline, CDR1 MNHNS and CDR2 SASEGT. With V trimmed by 2 bases and J by 5 bases, 3 bases remained unmatched. The sequence was obtained from a man in his fifties or sixties with acute or convalescent COVID-19. The specimen sequenced was peripheral blood. The chain carries TRBV6-1 and TRBJ1-5, with 7 bases aligning to TRBD1. The CDR3, as DNA: TGTGCCAGCAGTGAACCCGACAGGGATCAGCCCCAGCATTTT. This translates into CASSEPDRDQPQHF.